The present entry profiles one TCR beta chain with its context. The data are from a study of blood T cell repertoires in COVID-19. Study details: Samples taken during acute and convalescent COVID-19 were collected in the United States, Italy and Spain. PBMCs, B-cell-depleted T cells, or T cells provided the cDNA or gDNA that made up the material.

Germline V lookup: CDR1 SGHTA, CDR2 FQGNSA. The CDR3 totals 16 residues. With V trimmed by 3 bases and J by 5 bases, 8 bases remained unmatched. As handled by the study authors: Estimated nucleated cell counts came from reference gene primer amplification. Profiled with immunoSEQ multiplex PCR; TCRdb holds only in-frame clones, not every one. V, J and clone size reflect that table, while D and trimming were determined from the DNA. The table records 150,000 to 200,000 clones, roughly 90% of them present only once. The clonotype originates from a woman aged 45-65 years with acute or convalescent COVID-19. The chain links TRBV7-2 to TRBJ2-5; 11 bases agree with TRBD1. The specimen sequenced was peripheral blood. CDR3 residues: CASSFVGQGASETQYF. The DNA of the CDR3 is TGTGCCAGCAGCTTCGTCGGACAGGGGGCTTCGGAGACCCAGTACTTC. The whole variable domain, remainder taken from reference TRBV7-2 and TRBJ2-5, is GAGVSQSPSNKVTEKGKDVELRCDPISGHTALYWYRQSLGQGLEFLIYFQGNSAPDKSGLPSDRFSAERTGGSVSTLTIQRTQQEDSAVYLCASSFVGQGASETQYFGPGTRLLVL.